One and the same sample provided the 10 T cell receptor beta chains below, sequenced in a study of shared clonotypes between healthy human individuals. Sequencing used immunoSEQ multiplex PCR; TCRdb keeps in-frame clones, though not all of them. This table has some 470,000 clones, roughly four fifths appearing once. Sequenced sample: PBMCs. These TCRs come from a woman in her thirties or forties in good health. Some clones in this sample may be carry-over from other donors' samples.

The chain recombines TRBV28 with TRBJ2-1; D is possibly TRBD1 (6 bases). The CDR3 has 15 amino acids. Germline V gene sequence: CDR1 MDHEN, CDR2 SYDVKM. V shed 7 bases and J shed 2 bases, with 15 bases lying between them. The CDR3: CASTTGGQTYNEQFF. CDR3 in DNA: TGTGCCAGCACCACTGGAGGACAGACCTACAATGAGCAGTTCTTC. Supplemented by reference TRBV28 and TRBJ2-1, the full variable domain reads DVKVTQSSRYLVKRTGEKVFLECVQDMDHENMFWYRQDPGLGLRLIYFSYDVKMKEKGDIPEGYSVSREKKERFSLILESASTNQTSMYLCASTTGGQTYNEQFFGPGTRLTVL.

V and J are TRBV28 and TRBJ1-5, with 7 bases fitting TRBD1. This CDR3 contains 20 residues. The V segment lost 6 bases and the J segment 2 bases; nucleotides outside the gene matches: 22. Germline-derived CDR1 and CDR2 are MDHEN and SYDVKM. In DNA, the CDR3 is TGTGCCAGCAGCTTGTTTGGGGGGACAGCCACCATCAGTGGCAATCAGCCCCAGCATTTT. It encodes CASSLFGGTATISGNQPQHF.

The count of this clone is one. This likely came from a read error, as a far larger clone is one base away. J is TRBJ1-1 and V is TRBV4-2; D is unclear. In germline, CDR1 is LGHNA, CDR2 YNFKEQ. CDR3 size: 15 residues. The CDR3 protein is CASSQTTLTNTGAFF. The CDR3 nucleotides are TGTGCCAGCAGCCAGACGACTTTAACGAACACTGGAGCTTTCTTT.

In its sample, this clone was seen a few times. V and J are TRBV11-3 and TRBJ2-2; D is unclear. CDR1 is SGHNT and CDR2 is YENEEA in the germline V gene. Trimming left V 6 bases short and J 6 bases short, with 14 bases between. The length of the CDR3 is 14 residues. The CDR3 DNA follows: TGTGCCAGCAGGTCCGACCCGGCGTCCGGGGAGCTGTTTTTT. As protein: CASRSDPASGELFF.

The chain's CDR3 is CASSPDGGYTF. CDR3 sequence (DNA): TGTGCCAGCAGCCCGGACGGTGGCTACACCTTC. The chain is built from TRBV2 and TRBJ1-2; D not resolved. Trimming removed 6 bases from V and 7 bases from J, with 9 bases in between. This CDR3 has 11 amino acids. Germline CDR1 is SNHLY and CDR2 is FYNNEI.

The chain joins TRBV7-9 to TRBJ1-1, with TRBD1 as a possible D gene (5 bases). Deletions cut 5 bases from V and 2 bases from J, with 9 bases between. Germline loops: CDR1 SEHNR, CDR2 FQNEAQ (reference sequence). The CDR3 extends over 13 amino acids. The CDR3 sequence is CASSTQGNTEAFF. Here the CDR3 DNA reads TGTGCCAGCAGCACCCAGGGTAACACTGAAGCTTTCTTT.

This chain connects TRBV9 to TRBJ2-1; the D is unclear. V lost 6 bases, J lost 1 base, and 14 bases lay in between. This CDR3 is 15 amino acids long. Germline CDR1 is SGDLS and CDR2 is YYNGEE. CDR3 in DNA: TGTGCCAGCACCCCCCGGATGGGGTCCTACAATGAGCAGTTCTTC. Translating it yields CASTPRMGSYNEQFF.

The chain couples TRBV9 to TRBJ2-1; 9 bases align to TRBD2. V shed 0 bases, J shed 8 bases, and the junction held 9 bases outside the gene matches. The CDR3 is 16 amino acids. Germline-derived CDR1 and CDR2 are SGDLS and YYNGEE. CDR3: CASSVGAGGGVDEQFF. In nucleotides, the CDR3 is TGTGCCAGCAGCGTAGGAGCGGGAGGTGGTGTCGATGAGCAGTTCTTC.

This clone was picked up a small number of times. The CDR3 bases are TGCAGCGTTGCCGTCGGGGGAGGGTCCTACGAGCAGTACTTC. The encoded protein is CSVAVGGGSYEQYF. The V gene is TRBV29-1, the J gene TRBJ2-7, with 7 nucleotides matching TRBD2. Germline loops: CDR1 SQVTM, CDR2 ANQGSEA. Trimming removed 4 bases from V and 1 base from J; junction bases left unmatched: 7. The CDR3 is 14 amino acids.

The chain recombines TRBV10-3 with TRBJ1-1; D not resolved. Germline V lookup: CDR1 ENHRY, CDR2 SYGVKD. The germline V and J ends were trimmed by 0 bases and 1 base, with 3 bases remaining between them. The CDR3 covers 13 residues. As DNA, the CDR3 is TGTGCCATCAGTGAGTCCAGGAACACTGAAGCTTTCTTT. It is translated as CAISESRNTEAFF.